This record looks at one TCR beta chain sequence and its context. The sample belongs to a study of cytomegalovirus exposure and HLA in healthy donors. J was trimmed by 7 bases and V by 3 bases; bases with no gene match: 6. Looked up from germline, CDR1 is ENHRY and CDR2 is SYGVKD. The CDR3 extends over 14 amino acids. Primers: 60 Vbeta forward and 13 Jbeta reverse. In the original analysis: Roughly 11 million shared chains were among the about 80 million unique TCR beta chains that a later analysis counted. Here immunoSEQ multiplex PCR was the method, and the copy in TCRdb shows in-frame clones only, minus some. That table supplies the V and J calls and clone size; D and trimming were determined from the DNA. This table has some 130,000 clones, 76% appearing once.

The specimen sequenced was PBMCs. The TCR was taken from a man aged 40-49 years in good health and CMV-seronegative. The V call is TRBV10-3, the J call TRBJ1-2; 9 nucleotides match TRBD1. This chain's CDR3 is CAISELQGAGGYTF. In DNA form, the CDR3 reads TGTGCCATCAGTGAATTACAGGGGGCAGGTGGCTACACCTTC.